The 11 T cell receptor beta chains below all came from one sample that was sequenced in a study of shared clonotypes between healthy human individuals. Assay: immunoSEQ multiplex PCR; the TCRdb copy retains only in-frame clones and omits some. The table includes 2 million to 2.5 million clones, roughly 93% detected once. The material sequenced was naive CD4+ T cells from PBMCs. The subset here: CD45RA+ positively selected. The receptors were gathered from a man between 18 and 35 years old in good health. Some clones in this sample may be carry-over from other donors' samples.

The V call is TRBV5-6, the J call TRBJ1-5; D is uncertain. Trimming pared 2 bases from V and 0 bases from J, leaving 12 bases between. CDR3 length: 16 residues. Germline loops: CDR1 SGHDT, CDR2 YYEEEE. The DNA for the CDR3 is TGTGCCAGCAGCTTTAATAGGCAGGATAGCAATCAGCCCCAGCATTTT. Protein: CASSFNRQDSNQPQHF.

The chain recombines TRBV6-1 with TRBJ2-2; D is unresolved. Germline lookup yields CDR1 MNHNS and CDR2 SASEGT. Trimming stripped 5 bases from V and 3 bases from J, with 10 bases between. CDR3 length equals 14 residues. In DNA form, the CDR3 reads TGTGCCAGCAGTAGCAGGAGTTACACCGGGGAGCTGTTTTTT. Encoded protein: CASSSRSYTGELFF.

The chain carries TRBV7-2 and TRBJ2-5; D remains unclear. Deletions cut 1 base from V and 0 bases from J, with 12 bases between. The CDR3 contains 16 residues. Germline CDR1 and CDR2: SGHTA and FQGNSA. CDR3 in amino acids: CASSLEGSRYQETQYF. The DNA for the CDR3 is TGTGCCAGCAGCTTAGAAGGCAGCCGGTACCAAGAGACCCAGTACTTC.

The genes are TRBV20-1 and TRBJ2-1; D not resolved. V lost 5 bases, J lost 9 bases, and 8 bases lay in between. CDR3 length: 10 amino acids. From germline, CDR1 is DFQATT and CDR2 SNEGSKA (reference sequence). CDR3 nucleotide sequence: TGCAGTGCTCTTAGAAGTGAGCAGTTCTTC. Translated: CSALRSEQFF.

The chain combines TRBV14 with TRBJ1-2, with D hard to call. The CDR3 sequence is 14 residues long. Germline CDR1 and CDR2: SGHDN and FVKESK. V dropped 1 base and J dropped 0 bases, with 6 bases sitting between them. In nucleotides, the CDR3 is TGTGCCAGCAGCCAAGGGTTAGCTAACTATGGCTACACCTTC. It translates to CASSQGLANYGYTF.

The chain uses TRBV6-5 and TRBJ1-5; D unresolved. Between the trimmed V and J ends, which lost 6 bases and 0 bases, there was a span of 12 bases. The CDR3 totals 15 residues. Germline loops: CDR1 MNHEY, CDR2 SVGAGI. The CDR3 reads CASRIETYSNQPQHF. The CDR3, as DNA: TGTGCCAGCAGGATAGAGACTTATAGCAATCAGCCCCAGCATTTT.

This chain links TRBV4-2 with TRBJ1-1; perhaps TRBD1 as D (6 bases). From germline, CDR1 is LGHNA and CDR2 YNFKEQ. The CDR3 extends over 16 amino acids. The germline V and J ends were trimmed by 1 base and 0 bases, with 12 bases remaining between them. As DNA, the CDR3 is TGTGCCAGCAGCCAAGGCCAGCAGGGGATGAACACTGAAGCTTTCTTT. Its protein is CASSQGQQGMNTEAFF.

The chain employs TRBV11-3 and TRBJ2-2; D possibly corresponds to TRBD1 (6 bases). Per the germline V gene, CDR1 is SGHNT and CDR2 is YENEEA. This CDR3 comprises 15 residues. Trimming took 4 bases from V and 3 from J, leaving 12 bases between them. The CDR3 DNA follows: TGTGCCAGCAGCTCCCGGGCAGGGGACACCGGGGAGCTGTTTTTT. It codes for CASSSRAGDTGELFF. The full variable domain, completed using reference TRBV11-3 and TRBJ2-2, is EAGVVQSPRYKIIEKKQPVAFWCNPISGHNTLYWYLQNLGQGPELLIRYENEEAVDDSQLPKDRFSAERLKGVDSTLKIQPAELGDSAVYLCASSSRAGDTGELFFGEGSRLTVL.

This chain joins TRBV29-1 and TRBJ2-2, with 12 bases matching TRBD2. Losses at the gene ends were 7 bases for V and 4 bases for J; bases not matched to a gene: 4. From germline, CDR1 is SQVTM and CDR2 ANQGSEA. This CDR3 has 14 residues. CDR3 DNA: TGCAGCGGGCTAGCGGGAGGGCGCACCGGGGAGCTGTTTTTT. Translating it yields CSGLAGGRTGELFF.

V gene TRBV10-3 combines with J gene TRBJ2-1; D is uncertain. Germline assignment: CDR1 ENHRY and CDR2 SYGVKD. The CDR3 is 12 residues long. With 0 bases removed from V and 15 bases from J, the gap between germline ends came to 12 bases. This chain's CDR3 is CAISESGPGRFF. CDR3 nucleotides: TGTGCCATCAGTGAGTCTGGTCCCGGGCGGTTCTTC.

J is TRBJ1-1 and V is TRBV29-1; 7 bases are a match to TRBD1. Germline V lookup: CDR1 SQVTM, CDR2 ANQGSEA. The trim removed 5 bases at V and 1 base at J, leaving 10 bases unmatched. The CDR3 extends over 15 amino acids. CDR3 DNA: TGCAGCGTTAAAAGGGGGCAGATTTCGAACACTGAAGCTTTCTTT. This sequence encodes CSVKRGQISNTEAFF.